This T cell receptor (beta chain) was captured by sequencing in a study of beta chain features in type 1 diabetes. TCRB transcripts that were expressed got sequenced, as all of the isolated RNA had been reverse transcribed. Using immunoSEQ multiplex PCR, the repertoire was profiled, and TCRdb retains in-frame clones only, with some absent. The sample has a few hundred thousand clones; roughly 17% are singletons. In its sample, this clone was seen a few times. The antigen is unknown. Germline assignment: CDR1 SGHNT and CDR2 YYREEE (reference sequence). Trimming removed 0 bases at V and 5 bases at J, with 9 bases between. The CDR3 spans 14 residues. Study-level results: All four CD4+ subsets of Type 1 diabetes patients contained TCRB CDR3s that were moderately but significantly shorter.

This sequence joins TRBV5-4 and TRBJ2-1, with D maybe TRBD1 (5 bases). This TCR was recovered from a man younger than 40 with type 1 diabetes. The specimen was naive CD4+ T cells from blood. Here the CDR3 reads CASSLVTGHNEQFF. The CDR3 bases are TGTGCCAGCAGCTTGGTTACAGGCCACAATGAGCAGTTCTTC.